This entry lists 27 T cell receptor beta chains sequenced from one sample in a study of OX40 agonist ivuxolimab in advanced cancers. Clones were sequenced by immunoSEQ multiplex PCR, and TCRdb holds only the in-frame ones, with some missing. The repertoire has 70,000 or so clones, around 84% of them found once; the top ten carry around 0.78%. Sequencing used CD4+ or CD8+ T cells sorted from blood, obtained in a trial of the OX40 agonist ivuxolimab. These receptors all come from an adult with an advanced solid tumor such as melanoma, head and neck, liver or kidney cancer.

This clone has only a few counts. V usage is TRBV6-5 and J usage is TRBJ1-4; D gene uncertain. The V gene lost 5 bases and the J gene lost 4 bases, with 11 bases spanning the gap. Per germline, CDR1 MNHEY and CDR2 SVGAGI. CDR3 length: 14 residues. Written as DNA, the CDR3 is TGTGCCAGCAGTCTGGAGAGTGGTAATGAAAAACTGTTTTTT. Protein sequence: CASSLESGNEKLFF.

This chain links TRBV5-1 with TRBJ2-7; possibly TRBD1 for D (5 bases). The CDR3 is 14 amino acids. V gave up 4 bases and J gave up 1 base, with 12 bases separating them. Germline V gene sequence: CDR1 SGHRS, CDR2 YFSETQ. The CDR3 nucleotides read TGCGCCAGCAGCCCAGTCCAGGGTTCCTACGAGCAGTACTTC. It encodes CASSPVQGSYEQYF.

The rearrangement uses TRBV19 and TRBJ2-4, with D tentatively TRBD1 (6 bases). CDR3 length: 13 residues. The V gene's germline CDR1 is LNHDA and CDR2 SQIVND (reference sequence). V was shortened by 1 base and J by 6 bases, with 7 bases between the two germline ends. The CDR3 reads CASSIADRNIQYF. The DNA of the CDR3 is TGTGCCAGTAGTATAGCGGACAGAAACATTCAGTACTTC.

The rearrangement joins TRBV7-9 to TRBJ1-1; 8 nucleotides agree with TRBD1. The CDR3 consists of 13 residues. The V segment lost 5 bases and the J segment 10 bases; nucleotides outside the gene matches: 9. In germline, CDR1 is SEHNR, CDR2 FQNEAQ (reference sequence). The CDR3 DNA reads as TGTGCCAGCAGCCCAACCCGGACAGGGCTAGCTTTCTTT. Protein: CASSPTRTGLAFF.

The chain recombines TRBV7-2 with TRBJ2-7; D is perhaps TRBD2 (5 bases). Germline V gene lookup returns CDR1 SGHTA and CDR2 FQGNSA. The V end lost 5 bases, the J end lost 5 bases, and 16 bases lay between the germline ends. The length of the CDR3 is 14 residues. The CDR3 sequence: CASSPTRVRDEQYF. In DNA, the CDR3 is TGTGCCAGCAGCCCCACGAGGGTTAGGGACGAGCAGTACTTC.

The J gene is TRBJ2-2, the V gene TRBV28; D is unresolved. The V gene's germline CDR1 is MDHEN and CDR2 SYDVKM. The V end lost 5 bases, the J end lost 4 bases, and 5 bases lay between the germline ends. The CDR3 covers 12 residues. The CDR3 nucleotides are TGTGCCAGCAGTACCCCCACCGGGGAGCTGTTTTTT. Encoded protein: CASSTPTGELFF.

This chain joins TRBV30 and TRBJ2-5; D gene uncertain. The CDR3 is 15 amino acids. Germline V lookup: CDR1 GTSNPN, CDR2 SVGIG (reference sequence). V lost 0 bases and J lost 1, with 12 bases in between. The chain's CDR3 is CAWSVGSNIQETQYF. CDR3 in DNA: TGTGCCTGGAGTGTGGGTAGTAATATCCAAGAGACCCAGTACTTC.

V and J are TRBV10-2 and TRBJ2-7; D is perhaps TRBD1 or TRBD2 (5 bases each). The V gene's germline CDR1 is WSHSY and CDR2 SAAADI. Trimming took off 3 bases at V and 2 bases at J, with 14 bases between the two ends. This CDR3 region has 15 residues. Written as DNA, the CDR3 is TGCGCCAGCAGTGACGCAGGGCGGGCTACCTACGAGCAGTACTTC. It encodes CASSDAGRATYEQYF.

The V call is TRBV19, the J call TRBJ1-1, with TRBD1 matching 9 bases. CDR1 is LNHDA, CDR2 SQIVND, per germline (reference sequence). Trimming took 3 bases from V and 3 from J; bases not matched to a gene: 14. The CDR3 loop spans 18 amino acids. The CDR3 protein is CASSMRGQGRLGDTEAFF. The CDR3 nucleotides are TGTGCCAGTAGTATGCGTGGACAGGGGAGATTAGGGGACACTGAAGCTTTCTTT. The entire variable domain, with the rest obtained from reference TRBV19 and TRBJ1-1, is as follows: DGGITQSPKYLFRKEGQNVTLSCEQNLNHDAMYWYRQDPGQGLRLIYYSQIVNDFQKGDIAEGYSVSREKKESFPLTVTSAQKNPTAFYLCASSMRGQGRLGDTEAFFGQGTRLTVV.

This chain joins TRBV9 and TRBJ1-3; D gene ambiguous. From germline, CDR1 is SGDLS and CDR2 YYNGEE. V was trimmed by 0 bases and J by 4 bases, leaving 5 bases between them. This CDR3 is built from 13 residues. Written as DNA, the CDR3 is TGTGCCAGCAGCGTAGATCGGGGAAACACCATATATTTT. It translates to CASSVDRGNTIYF.

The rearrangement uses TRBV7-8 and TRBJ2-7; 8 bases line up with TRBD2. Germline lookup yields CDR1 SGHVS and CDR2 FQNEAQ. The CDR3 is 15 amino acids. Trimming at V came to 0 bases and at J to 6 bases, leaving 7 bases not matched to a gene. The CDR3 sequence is CASSLAREGTGEQYF. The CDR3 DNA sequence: TGTGCCAGCAGCTTAGCACGGGAGGGAACTGGCGAGCAGTACTTC.

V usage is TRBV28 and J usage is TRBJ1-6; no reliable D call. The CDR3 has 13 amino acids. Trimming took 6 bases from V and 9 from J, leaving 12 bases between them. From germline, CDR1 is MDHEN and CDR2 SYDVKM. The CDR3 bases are TGTGCCAGCAGAGAGGGTGCGGGTTCACCCCTCCACTTT. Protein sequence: CASREGAGSPLHF.

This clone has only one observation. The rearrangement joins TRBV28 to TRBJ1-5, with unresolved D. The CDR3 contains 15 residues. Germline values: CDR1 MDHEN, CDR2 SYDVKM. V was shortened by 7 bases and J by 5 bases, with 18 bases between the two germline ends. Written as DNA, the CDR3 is TGTGCCAGCACCGAACTCACCTCAGTGCATCAGCCCCAGCATTTT. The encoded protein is CASTELTSVHQPQHF.

CDR3 amino acids: CASSLGRAGATDTQYF. Here the CDR3 DNA reads TGTGCCAGCAGCTTAGGGAGAGCGGGGGCCACAGATACGCAGTATTTT. The chain combines TRBV13 with TRBJ2-3; 8 bases fit TRBD2. Germline trimming cut 0 bases from V and 2 bases from J; bases unmatched to any gene: 4. The CDR3 is 16 amino acids. Germline-derived CDR1 and CDR2 are PRHDT and FYEKMQ (reference sequence).

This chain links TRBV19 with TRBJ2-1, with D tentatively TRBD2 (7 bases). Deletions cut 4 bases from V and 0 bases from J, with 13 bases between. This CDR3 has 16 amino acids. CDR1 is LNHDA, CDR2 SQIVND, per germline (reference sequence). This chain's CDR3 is CASSTPRGASYNEQFF. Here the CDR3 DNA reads TGTGCCAGTAGTACGCCACGGGGGGCCTCCTACAATGAGCAGTTCTTC.

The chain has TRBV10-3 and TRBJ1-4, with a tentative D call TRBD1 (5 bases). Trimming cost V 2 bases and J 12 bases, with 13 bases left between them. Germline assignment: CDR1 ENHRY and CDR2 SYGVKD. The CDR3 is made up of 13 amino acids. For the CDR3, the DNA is TGTGCCATCAGTGAGGGACCTTCGGGGGAACTGTTTTTT. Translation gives CAISEGPSGELFF.

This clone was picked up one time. Written as DNA, the CDR3 is TGTGCCAGTAGTATTAGGGGACAGGGGACCTACGAGCAGTACTTC. Translating it yields CASSIRGQGTYEQYF. The chain uses TRBV19 and TRBJ2-7, with TRBD1 matching over 10 bases. The CDR3 has 15 amino acids. The V segment lost 3 bases and the J segment 2 bases; nucleotides outside the gene matches: 4. CDR1 is LNHDA, CDR2 SQIVND, per germline (reference sequence).

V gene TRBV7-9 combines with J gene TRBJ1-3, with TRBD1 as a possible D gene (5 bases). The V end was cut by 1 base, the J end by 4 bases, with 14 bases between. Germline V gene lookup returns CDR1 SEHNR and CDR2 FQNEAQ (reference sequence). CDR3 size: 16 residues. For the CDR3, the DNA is TGTGCCAGCAGCTTAGAGGGCAGGGCACAGGGAAACACCATATATTTT. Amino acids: CASSLEGRAQGNTIYF.

The DNA for the CDR3 is TGTGCCAGCAGTATAAAACAGGGGGCCTCCGAAAAACTGTTTTTT. Amino acids: CASSIKQGASEKLFF. This sequence joins TRBV6-6 and TRBJ1-4; 9 positions match TRBD1. CDR1 is MNHNY, CDR2 SVGAGI, per germline (reference sequence). The V segment lost 5 bases and the J segment 8 bases; nucleotides outside the gene matches: 9. This CDR3 contains 15 residues.

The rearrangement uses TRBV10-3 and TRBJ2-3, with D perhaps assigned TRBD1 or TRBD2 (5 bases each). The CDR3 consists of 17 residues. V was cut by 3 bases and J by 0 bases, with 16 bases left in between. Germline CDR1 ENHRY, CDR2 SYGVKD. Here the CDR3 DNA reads TGTGCCATCAGTGATTCCCGGGGCGGGCCAAGCACAGATACGCAGTATTTT. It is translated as CAISDSRGGPSTDTQYF.

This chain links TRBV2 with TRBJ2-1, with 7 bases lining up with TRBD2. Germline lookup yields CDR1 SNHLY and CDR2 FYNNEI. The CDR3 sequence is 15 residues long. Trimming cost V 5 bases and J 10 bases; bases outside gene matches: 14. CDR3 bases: TGTGCCAGCAGTTTTTTGGGGGAGGGCCCTAAGGAGCAGTTCTTC. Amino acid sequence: CASSFLGEGPKEQFF.

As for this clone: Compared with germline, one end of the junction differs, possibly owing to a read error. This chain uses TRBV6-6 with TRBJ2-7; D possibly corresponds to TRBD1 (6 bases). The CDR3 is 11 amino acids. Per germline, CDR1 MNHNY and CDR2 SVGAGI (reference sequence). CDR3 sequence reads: CASSYRDTYLF. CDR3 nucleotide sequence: TGTGCCAGCAGTTACCGGGACACATACCTTTTC.

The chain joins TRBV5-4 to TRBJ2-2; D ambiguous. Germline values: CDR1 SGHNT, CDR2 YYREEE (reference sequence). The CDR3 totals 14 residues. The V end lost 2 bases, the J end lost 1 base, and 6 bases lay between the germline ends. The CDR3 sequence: CASSLGRNTGELFF. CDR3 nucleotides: TGTGCCAGCAGCTTAGGGCGGAACACCGGGGAGCTGTTTTTT.

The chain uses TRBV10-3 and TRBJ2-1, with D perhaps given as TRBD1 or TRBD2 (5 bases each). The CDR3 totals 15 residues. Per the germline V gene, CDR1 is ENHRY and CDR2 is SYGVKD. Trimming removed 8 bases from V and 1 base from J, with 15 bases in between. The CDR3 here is CAIGGNWSSYNEQFF. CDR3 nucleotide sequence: TGTGCCATCGGGGGAAATTGGTCGTCCTACAATGAGCAGTTCTTC.

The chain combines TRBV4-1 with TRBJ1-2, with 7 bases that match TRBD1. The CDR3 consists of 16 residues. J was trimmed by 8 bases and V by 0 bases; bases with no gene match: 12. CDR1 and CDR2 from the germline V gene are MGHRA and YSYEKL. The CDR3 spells CASSQDRSGTAFGYTF. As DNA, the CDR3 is TGCGCCAGCAGCCAAGATAGGTCCGGGACAGCTTTCGGCTACACCTTC.

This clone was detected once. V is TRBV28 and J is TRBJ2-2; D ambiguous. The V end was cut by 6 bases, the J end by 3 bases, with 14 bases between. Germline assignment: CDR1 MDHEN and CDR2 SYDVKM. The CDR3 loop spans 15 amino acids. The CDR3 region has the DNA TGTGCCAGCAGCTCAACTTTCCCTTACACCGGGGAGCTGTTTTTT. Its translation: CASSSTFPYTGELFF.

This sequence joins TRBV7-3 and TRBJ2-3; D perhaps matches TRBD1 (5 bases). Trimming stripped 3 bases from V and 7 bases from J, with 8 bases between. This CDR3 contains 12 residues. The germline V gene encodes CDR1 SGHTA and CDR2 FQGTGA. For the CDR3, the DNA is TGTGCCAGCAGCTTCTCAGGGAATACGCAGTATTTT. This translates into CASSFSGNTQYF.